The T cell receptor (beta chain) described here comes from a study of OX40 agonist ivuxolimab in advanced cancers. Study summary: Ivuxolimab, which is an agonistic anti-OX40 (CD134) antibody, was administered to the patients.

The CDR3 has 15 amino acids. Trimming removed 5 bases from V and 2 bases from J, with 14 bases in between. Germline CDR1 MNHNS, CDR2 SASEGT. Findings and limits, study-wide: At 0.1-3.0 mg/kg, partial responders had clonal expansion among the lowest observed.

With respect to this clone: Its antigen is not known.

Profiling relied on immunoSEQ multiplex PCR, and the TCRdb table lists in-frame clones only, not all of them. The sample has some 74,000 clones, about 91% seen once. This chain joins TRBV6-1 and TRBJ2-3, with D perhaps matching TRBD1 (6 bases). The sequencing here drew on CD4+ or CD8+ T cells sorted from blood, taken in a trial of the OX40 agonist ivuxolimab. This sequence originates from an adult with an advanced solid tumor such as melanoma, head and neck, liver or kidney cancer. The CDR3 bases are TGTGCCAGCAGTCCATCCGGACAGAACACAGATACGCAGTATTTT. This encodes CASSPSGQNTDTQYF.